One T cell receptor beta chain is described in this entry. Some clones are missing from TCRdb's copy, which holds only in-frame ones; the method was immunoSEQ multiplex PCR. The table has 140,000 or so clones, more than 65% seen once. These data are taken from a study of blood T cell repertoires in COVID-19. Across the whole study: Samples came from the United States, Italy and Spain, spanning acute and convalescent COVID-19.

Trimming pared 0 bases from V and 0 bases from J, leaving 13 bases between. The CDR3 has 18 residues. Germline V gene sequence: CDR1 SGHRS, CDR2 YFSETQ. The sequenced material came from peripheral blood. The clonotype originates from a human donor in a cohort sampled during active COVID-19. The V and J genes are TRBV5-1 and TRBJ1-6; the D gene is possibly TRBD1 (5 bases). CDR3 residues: CASSLDGGASSYNSPLHF. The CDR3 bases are TGCGCCAGCAGCTTGGACGGGGGAGCGAGCTCCTATAATTCACCCCTCCACTTT.